This T cell receptor (beta chain) was found in a study of identical twins. Each CDR3 protein gets one entry after TCRdb re-called the 5' RACE reads with MiXCR. The table records under 900,000 distinct CDR3 sequences, roughly 18% of them present only once. This clonotype occurred a few times. The data were also submitted as part of a second study, on T cells expressing NK-cell markers. That report adds: A handful of donors likewise had their CD3+CD56-NKG2C+ fraction led by these clonotypes. No clear determination of HCMV specificity was made for expanded NKG2C+ T cell clones.

Sequencing was done on a sample of PBMCs. The clonotype was recovered from a woman aged 18-29 years in good health.

CDR3 sequence (DNA): TGTGCCAGCAGTTCCACCCCCGGCGGGGGGTTTACCGGGGAGCTGTTTTTT. It codes for CASSSTPGGGFTGELFF. This chain connects TRBV6-5 to TRBJ2-2; 8 bases are a match to TRBD2. Trimming took 4 bases from V and 5 from J; bases not matched to a gene: 12. CDR3 length: 17 residues. Germline V gene data show CDR1 as MNHEY and CDR2 as SVGAGI.